The rows below give T cell receptor beta chains drawn from one sample of a study of PD-L1 blockade in urothelial cancer. Using immunoSEQ multiplex PCR, the repertoire was profiled, and TCRdb retains in-frame clones only, with some absent. The table has about 88,000 clones, approximately 90% seen once. The material was PBMCs, obtained around atezolizumab (anti-PD-L1) treatment. Source of these receptors: a man aged 55 to 70 with urothelial cancer. The CDR3 runs from the conserved cysteine through the conserved F or W. D genes are given only for firm matches. Where a row states a size, it is once, few, many or the class of an expanded clone; other rows omit it.

>TRBJ2-7|-|-|TRBV19
CASSDMTSYEQYF
TGTGCCAGTAGTGATATGACATCCTACGAGCAGTACTTC
>TRBJ2-5|-|-|TRBV7-2
CASSLDRETQYF
TGTGCCAGCAGCTTAGACCGGGAGACCCAGTACTTC
>TRBJ2-3|-|-|TRBV5-1
CASSSFGFSSERTDTQYF
TGCGCCAGCAGCTCATTCGGGTTTTCTAGCGAACGCACAGATACGCAGTATTTT
>TRBJ2-7|TRBD2|-|TRBV5-4
CASSWGLAGAYEQYF
TGTGCCAGCAGCTGGGGGCTAGCGGGAGCCTACGAGCAGTACTTC
>TRBJ2-7|TRBD2|once|TRBV10-1
CASSESAGRGGEQYF
TGCGCCAGCAGTGAGTCCGCGGGGCGGGGGGGCGAGCAGTACTTC
>TRBJ1-6|TRBD1|-|TRBV19
CASSETGADSPLHF
TGTGCCAGTAGTGAGACAGGGGCAGATTCACCCCTCCACTTT
>TRBJ1-2|TRBD1|-|TRBV5-1
CASSSQAGGSYGYTF
TGCGCCAGCAGCTCCCAGGCAGGGGGCAGCTATGGCTACACCTTC
>TRBJ2-3|-|-|TRBV9
CASSVRRETDTQYF
TGTGCCAGCAGCGTTCGGCGGGAAACAGATACGCAGTATTTT
>TRBJ1-1|-|-|TRBV2
CASRKTGNTEAFF
TGTGCCAGCAGAAAGACAGGGAACACTGAAGCTTTCTTT
>TRBJ2-7|TRBD2|-|TRBV6-5
CASSPSASGTYEQYF
TGTGCCAGCAGTCCCTCGGCTAGCGGGACCTACGAGCAGTACTTC
>TRBJ2-3|-|-|TRBV5-6
CASSLLLRGLTDTQYF
TGTGCCAGCAGCTTGCTGCTGCGGGGCCTCACAGATACGCAGTATTTT
>TRBJ1-1|-|-|TRBV5-5
CASSLAGGGSNTEAFF
TGTGCCAGCAGCTTGGCCGGGGGAGGTTCGAACACTGAAGCTTTCTTT
>TRBJ2-3|TRBD2|-|TRBV30
CAWSLRLAGTDTQYF
TGTGCCTGGAGCCTTAGACTAGCGGGCACAGATACGCAGTATTTT
>TRBJ2-3|-|-|TRBV10-3
CAISEGGGPDTQYF
TGTGCCATCAGTGAAGGTGGGGGCCCAGATACGCAGTATTTT
>TRBJ1-2|TRBD1|-|TRBV4-3
CASSQDLGQGETGYTF
TGCGCCAGCAGCCAAGATCTGGGACAGGGGGAGACTGGCTACACCTTC
>TRBJ2-7|TRBD2|-|TRBV6-5
CASSYSRGSYEQYF
TGTGCCAGCAGTTACTCGCGGGGGAGCTACGAGCAGTACTTC
>TRBJ2-7|TRBD1|-|TRBV2
CASSGGTGRYEQYF
TGTGCCAGCAGTGGAGGGACAGGGAGATACGAGCAGTACTTC
>TRBJ2-3|-|-|TRBV5-1
CASSLVGIAVPRPDTQYF
TGCGCCAGCAGCTTGGTGGGGATAGCGGTTCCGCGGCCAGATACGCAGTATTTT
>TRBJ1-2|TRBD1|once|TRBV11-2
CASSIGSGTEGYTF
TGTGCCAGCAGCATTGGGTCCGGGACAGAAGGCTACACCTTC
>TRBJ1-5|TRBD1|-|TRBV16
CASSQPGRGHQPQHF
TGTGCCAGCAGCCAACCCGGAAGGGGGCATCAGCCCCAGCATTTT
>TRBJ2-1|TRBD1|-|TRBV7-2
CASTHRGYNEQFF
TGTGCCAGCACGCACAGGGGGTACAATGAGCAGTTCTTC
>TRBJ2-5|-|-|TRBV5-6
CASSLVLQGKETQYF
TGTGCCAGCAGCTTGGTGCTACAGGGAAAAGAGACCCAGTACTTC
>TRBJ2-2|TRBD2|-|TRBV7-2
CASSWGRAGELFF
TGTGCCAGCAGCTGGGGGAGGGCCGGGGAGCTGTTTTTT
>TRBJ1-3|TRBD1|once|TRBV4-3
CASSQTGGSGNTIYF
TGCGCCAGCAGCCAAACAGGGGGCTCTGGAAACACCATATATTTT
>TRBJ1-2|-|-|TRBV2
CASSQGGYGYTF
TGTGCCAGCAGCCAGGGAGGGTATGGCTACACCTTC
>TRBJ2-7|TRBD2|-|TRBV7-2
CASSPGTSGREGPSYEQYF
TGTGCCAGCAGCCCCGGGACTAGCGGGAGGGAGGGGCCCTCCTACGAGCAGTACTTC
>TRBJ1-1|-|-|TRBV6-6
CASSYSAGTEAFF
TGTGCCAGCAGTTACTCAGCAGGGACTGAAGCTTTCTTT
>TRBJ1-2|TRBD1|-|TRBV9
CASSVVTGHGYTF
TGTGCCAGCAGCGTCGTGACAGGGCACGGCTACACCTTC
>TRBJ2-7|TRBD1|-|TRBV11-2
CASSSGTGGLSEQYF
TGTGCCAGCAGCTCAGGGACAGGAGGCCTCAGCGAGCAGTACTTC